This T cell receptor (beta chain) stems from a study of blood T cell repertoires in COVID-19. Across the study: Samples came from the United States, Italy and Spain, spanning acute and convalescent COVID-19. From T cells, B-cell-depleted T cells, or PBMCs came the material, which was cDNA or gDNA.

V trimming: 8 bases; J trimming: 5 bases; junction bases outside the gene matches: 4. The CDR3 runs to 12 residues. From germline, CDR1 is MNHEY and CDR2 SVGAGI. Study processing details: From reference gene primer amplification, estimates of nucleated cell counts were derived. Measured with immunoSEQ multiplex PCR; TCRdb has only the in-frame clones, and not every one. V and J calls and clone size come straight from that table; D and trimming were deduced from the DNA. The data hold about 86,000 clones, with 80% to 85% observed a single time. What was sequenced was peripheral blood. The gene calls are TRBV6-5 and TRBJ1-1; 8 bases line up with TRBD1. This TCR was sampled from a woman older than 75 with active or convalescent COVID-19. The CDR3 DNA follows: TGTGCCAGCGGACAGGGAGCGACTGAAGCTTTCTTT. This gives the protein CASGQGATEAFF.